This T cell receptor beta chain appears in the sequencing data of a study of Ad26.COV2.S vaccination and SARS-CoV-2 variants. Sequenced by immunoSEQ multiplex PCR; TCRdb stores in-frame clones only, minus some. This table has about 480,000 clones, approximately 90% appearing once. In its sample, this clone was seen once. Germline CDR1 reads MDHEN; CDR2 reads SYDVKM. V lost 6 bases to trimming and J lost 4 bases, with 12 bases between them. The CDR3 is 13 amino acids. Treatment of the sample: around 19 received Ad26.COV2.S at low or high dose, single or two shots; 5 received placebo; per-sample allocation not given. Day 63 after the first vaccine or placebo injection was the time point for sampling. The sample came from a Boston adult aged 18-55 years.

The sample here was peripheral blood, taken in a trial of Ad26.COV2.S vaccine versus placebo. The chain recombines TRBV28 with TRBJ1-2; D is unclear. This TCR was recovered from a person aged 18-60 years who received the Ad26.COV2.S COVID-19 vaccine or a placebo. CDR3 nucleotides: TGTGCCAGCAGGGCCTTCGCAGGCTATGGCTACACCTTC. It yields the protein CASRAFAGYGYTF.